This T cell receptor (beta chain) was observed in a study of vaccination and CD4 T cells after COVID-19. Overall study context: At a median about 91 days (range 35 to 161) after diagnosis, post-COVID samples were drawn. The post-vaccine samples came a median about 70 days after dose two (range 14 to 241). Cultures designated as controls were supplied with a CEFX pool, an HIV-1 Nef pool, or no peptide.

Germline CDR1 and CDR2: SGHTA and FQGNSA. The CDR3 has 12 amino acids. V lost 3 bases, J lost 8 bases, and 10 bases lay in between. Sample treatment: approximately nine-day PBMC culture with coronavirus spike peptide pools or control peptides (ViraFEST assay). An Oncomine TCR Beta short-read assay was used to sequence the DNA from cultured CD4+ T cells. TCRdb re-called the PCR reads through MiXCR, storing one row per CDR3 protein. Of some 16,000 distinct CDR3 sequences listed, around 55% were seen once; the top ten hold about 30%. In the case of this clonotype: Its cognate antigen is unknown.

This TCR was recovered from a human donor with COVID-19. The sample in question was cultured CD4+ T cells from blood, obtained after SARS-CoV-2 vaccination. This rearrangement joins TRBV7-2 to TRBJ1-2; D not resolved. The CDR3 DNA sequence: TGTGCCAGCAGCTTCGACTATGGAGGCTACACCTTC. This gives the protein CASSFDYGGYTF. The variable domain in full, completed from reference TRBV7-2 and TRBJ1-2, reads GAGVSQSPSNKVTEKGKDVELRCDPISGHTALYWYRQSLGQGLEFLIYFQGNSAPDKSGLPSDRFSAERTGGSVSTLTIQRTQQEDSAVYLCASSFDYGGYTFGSGTRLTVV.